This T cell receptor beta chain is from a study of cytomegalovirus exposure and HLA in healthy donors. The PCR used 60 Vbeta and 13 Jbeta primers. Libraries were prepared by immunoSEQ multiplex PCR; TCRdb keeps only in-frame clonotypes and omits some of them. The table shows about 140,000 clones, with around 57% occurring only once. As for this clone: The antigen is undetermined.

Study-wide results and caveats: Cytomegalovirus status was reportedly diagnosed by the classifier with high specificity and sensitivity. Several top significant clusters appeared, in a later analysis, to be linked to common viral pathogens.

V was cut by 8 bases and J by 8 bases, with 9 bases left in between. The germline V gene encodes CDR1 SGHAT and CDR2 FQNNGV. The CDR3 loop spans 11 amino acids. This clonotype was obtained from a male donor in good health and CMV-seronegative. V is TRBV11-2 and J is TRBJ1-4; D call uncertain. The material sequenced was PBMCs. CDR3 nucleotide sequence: TGTGCCAGCGGTCGAGGGGAAAAACTGTTTTTT. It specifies CASGRGEKLFF.